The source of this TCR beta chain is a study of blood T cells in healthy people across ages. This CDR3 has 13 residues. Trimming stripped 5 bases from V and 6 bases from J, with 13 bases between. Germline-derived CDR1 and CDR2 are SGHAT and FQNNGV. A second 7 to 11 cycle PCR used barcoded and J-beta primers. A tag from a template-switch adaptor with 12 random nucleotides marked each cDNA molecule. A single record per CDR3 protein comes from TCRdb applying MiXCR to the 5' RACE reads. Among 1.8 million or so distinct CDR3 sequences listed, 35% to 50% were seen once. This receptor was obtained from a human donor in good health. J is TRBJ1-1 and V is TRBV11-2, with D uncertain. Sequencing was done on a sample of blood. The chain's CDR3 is CASSLRFRAEAFF. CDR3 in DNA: TGTGCCAGCAGCCTAAGGTTCCGGGCTGAAGCTTTCTTT.